The 21 T cell receptor beta chains below all came from one sample that was sequenced in a study of shared clonotypes between healthy human individuals. Assay used: immunoSEQ multiplex PCR; TCRdb lists only in-frame clones, some missing. The table has approximately 590,000 clones, around 95% seen once. It was CD45RO-negative cells, positively selected for CCR7, that made up naive CD8 cells, with terminally differentiated effector memory CD45RA+ cells excluded. Sequenced input: naive CD8+ T cells sorted from blood. The receptors derive from a woman between 25 and 40 years old in good health.

This clone was detected once. Different DNA sequences within this sample yield the same CDR3. The chain joins TRBV7-2 to TRBJ2-7, with 7 bases lining up with TRBD1. CDR1 and CDR2 from the germline V gene are SGHTA and FQGNSA. The CDR3 spans 14 residues. Trimming took 3 bases from V and 3 from J; bases not matched to a gene: 5. This CDR3 reads CASSFDRDSYEQYF. The CDR3 DNA follows: TGTGCCAGCAGCTTTGACCGGGACAGCTACGAGCAGTACTTC.

The rearrangement links TRBV6-1 to TRBJ1-4; 7 bases are shared with TRBD1. CDR1 MNHNS and CDR2 SASEGT come from the germline V gene. V lost 7 bases, J lost 4 bases, and 9 bases stayed unmatched. This CDR3 comprises 15 residues. The CDR3 sequence: CASTKDRTYNEKLFF. CDR3 coding DNA: TGTGCCAGCACCAAGGACAGGACCTATAATGAAAAACTGTTTTTT.

Details on this clone: The identical CDR3 is also encoded by other nucleotide sequences in the sample. The chain employs TRBV28 and TRBJ2-7; TRBD1 might be the D (5 bases). V lost 3 bases and J 3 bases, leaving 9 bases between the germline ends. This CDR3 has 13 residues. Germline V gene sequence: CDR1 MDHEN, CDR2 SYDVKM. The CDR3 sequence is CASSFGQGYEQYF. As DNA, the CDR3 is TGTGCCAGCAGTTTCGGGCAGGGCTACGAGCAGTACTTC.

The rearrangement joins TRBV5-1 to TRBJ2-1; D assignment may be TRBD1 or TRBD2 (5 bases each). The V end was cut by 0 bases, the J end by 5 bases, with 18 bases between. The germline V gene encodes CDR1 SGHRS and CDR2 YFSETQ. CDR3 length equals 17 residues. Here the CDR3 reads CASSLDIRGVINNEQFF. For the CDR3, the DNA is TGCGCCAGCAGCTTGGATATCCGAGGGGTCATCAACAATGAGCAGTTCTTC.

CDR3 loop: CASSFGIENEQFF. The CDR3 nucleotides are TGTGCCAGCAGCTTCGGGATTGAGAATGAGCAGTTCTTC. The J gene is TRBJ2-1, the V gene TRBV7-9; TRBD2 is a possible D gene (5 bases). The CDR3 spans 13 residues. The V and J ends lost 3 bases and 7 bases respectively, with 10 bases between them. The V gene's germline CDR1 is SEHNR and CDR2 FQNEAQ (reference sequence).

This chain uses TRBV13 with TRBJ2-6; D unresolved. The germline V and J ends were trimmed by 8 bases and 1 base, with 9 bases remaining between them. Germline V gene sequence: CDR1 PRHDT, CDR2 FYEKMQ (reference sequence). The CDR3 extends over 14 amino acids. The CDR3 nucleotides are TGTGCCAGCTCTTCCAGGTCTGGGGCCAACGTCCTGACTTTC. Protein sequence: CASSSRSGANVLTF.

This clone was seen once. V usage is TRBV25-1 and J usage is TRBJ2-7; 7 bases are a match to TRBD1. After removal of 5 bases from V and 3 bases from J, the junction contained 7 bases not matched to a gene. There are 14 residues in the CDR3. Germline lookup yields CDR1 MGHDK and CDR2 SYGVNS. The CDR3 sequence is CASSNRGQFYEQYF. The DNA of the CDR3 is TGTGCCAGCAGTAACCGGGGACAGTTCTACGAGCAGTACTTC.

V usage is TRBV15 and J usage is TRBJ2-3, with 8 bases aligning to TRBD2. The CDR3 has 18 residues. Germline V gene sequence: CDR1 LNHNV, CDR2 YYDKDF (reference sequence). V trimming: 0 bases; J trimming: 0 bases; junction bases outside the gene matches: 8. CDR3 sequence (DNA): TGTGCCACCAGCAGAGATGCGGGAGGACTCGCTAGCACAGATACGCAGTATTTT. Amino acids: CATSRDAGGLASTDTQYF.

The chain recombines TRBV5-1 with TRBJ1-6; unclear D gene. Germline V gene sequence: CDR1 SGHRS, CDR2 YFSETQ. V lost 4 bases to trimming and J lost 3 bases, with 5 bases between them. The CDR3 has 13 amino acids. The CDR3 protein is CASSRNYNSPLHF. The CDR3 coding sequence is TGCGCCAGCAGCCGCAACTATAATTCACCCCTCCACTTT.

J is TRBJ2-1 and V is TRBV5-4; 8 bases match TRBD2. Per the germline V gene, CDR1 is SGHNT and CDR2 is YYREEE (reference sequence). This CDR3 is 13 amino acids long. The junction had 8 bases not matched to a gene; V was cut back by 6 bases and J by 9 bases. CDR3 sequence reads: CASTEWAGGEQFF. CDR3 DNA sequence: TGTGCCAGCACCGAATGGGCGGGAGGTGAGCAGTTCTTC.

The chain recombines TRBV23-1 with TRBJ1-2, with TRBD1 matching over 8 bases. TRBV23-1 is classed as an ORF, of uncertain function. CDR3 length equals 19 residues. With 0 bases clipped from V and 4 bases from J, the junction kept 16 bases outside the gene matches. For the CDR3, the DNA is TGCGCCAGCAGTCAATCGATAAGATTTAGAGGCAGGGGGCCCTATGGCTACACCTTC. Translated, it gives CASSQSIRFRGRGPYGYTF.

The J gene is TRBJ2-7, the V gene TRBV18; tentative D call: TRBD2 (6 bases). V lost 6 bases to trimming and J lost 0 bases, with 18 bases between them. This CDR3 comprises 16 residues. The germline gives CDR1 KGHSH, CDR2 LQKENI. The CDR3 bases are TGTGCCAGCTCTCCCGGATGGGCGGGGCACTCCTACGAGCAGTACTTC. This codes for CASSPGWAGHSYEQYF.

V gene TRBV28 combines with J gene TRBJ2-1; 13 bases match TRBD2. V gave up 5 bases and J gave up 4 bases; unmatched junction bases: 5. CDR1 is MDHEN and CDR2 is SYDVKM in the germline V gene. CDR3 length equals 16 residues. CDR3 in amino acids: CASSPLAGGPYNEQFF. CDR3 sequence (DNA): TGTGCCAGCAGTCCACTAGCGGGAGGGCCTTACAATGAGCAGTTCTTC. Together with reference TRBV28 and TRBJ2-1, the CDR3 gives the full variable domain: DVKVTQSSRYLVKRTGEKVFLECVQDMDHENMFWYRQDPGLGLRLIYFSYDVKMKEKGDIPEGYSVSREKKERFSLILESASTNQTSMYLCASSPLAGGPYNEQFFGPGTRLTVL.

The chain combines TRBV19 with TRBJ1-4; D is undetermined. V was pared by 3 bases and J by 7 bases, with 15 bases between. This CDR3 has 15 amino acids. Germline V lookup: CDR1 LNHDA, CDR2 SQIVND (reference sequence). The CDR3 here is CASSIYTEAFEKLFF. The CDR3 DNA reads as TGTGCCAGTAGTATTTACACAGAAGCCTTTGAAAAACTGTTTTTT.

The CDR3 is CASSYMGEGRYNEQFF. The CDR3 nucleotides read TGTGCCAGCAGTTACATGGGTGAGGGACGCTACAATGAGCAGTTCTTC. The chain is built from TRBV6-5 and TRBJ2-1; the D gene could be TRBD1 or TRBD2 (5 bases each). Trimming stripped 2 bases from V and 3 bases from J, with 14 bases between. This CDR3 spans 16 amino acids. CDR1 and CDR2 (germline): MNHEY, SVGAGI.

The chain combines TRBV7-6 with TRBJ2-5; 7 bases agree with TRBD1. The ends lost 2 bases at V and 5 bases at J; junction bases unmatched: 8. In germline, CDR1 is SGHVS, CDR2 FNYEAQ. The CDR3 length is 15 residues. CDR3: CASSLRKGAKETQYF. CDR3 bases: TGTGCCAGCAGCTTAAGGAAGGGGGCGAAGGAGACCCAGTACTTC.

The chain is built from TRBV10-3 and TRBJ2-5; tentative D call: TRBD2 (6 bases). This CDR3 spans 17 amino acids. Germline-derived CDR1 and CDR2 are ENHRY and SYGVKD. Trimming pared 10 bases from V and 2 bases from J, leaving 26 bases between. The CDR3 sequence: CATRRGTYSAAQETQYF. For the CDR3, the DNA is TGTGCCACCCGCCGGGGGACGTACTCCGCGGCACAAGAGACCCAGTACTTC.

The CDR3 DNA reads TGTGCCAGCAGTGAACTGCGGGAGGGCTACAATGAGCAGTTCTTC. It specifies CASSELREGYNEQFF. V gene TRBV6-1 combines with J gene TRBJ2-1; 9 bases are shared with TRBD2. J was trimmed by 3 bases and V by 2 bases; bases with no gene match: 2. In germline, CDR1 is MNHNS, CDR2 SASEGT. CDR3 size: 15 residues.

This chain uses TRBV6-4 with TRBJ2-1; 9 bases are a match to TRBD1. The CDR3 has 15 residues. The junction had 9 bases not matched to a gene; V was cut back by 8 bases and J by 4 bases. Germline V gives CDR1 MRHNA, CDR2 SNTAGT. The CDR3 nucleotides read TGTGCCAGCGCAGCCCGGGACAGGGTTTACAATGAGCAGTTCTTC. Protein product: CASAARDRVYNEQFF.

V is TRBV9 and J is TRBJ2-7, with TRBD2 matching over 13 bases. This CDR3 region has 16 residues. After removal of 4 bases from V and 2 bases from J, the junction contained 6 bases not matched to a gene. Germline-derived CDR1 and CDR2 are SGDLS and YYNGEE. The CDR3 loop is CASSSRLAGGPYEQYF. The CDR3 nucleotides read TGTGCCAGCAGCTCCCGACTAGCGGGAGGCCCCTACGAGCAGTACTTC. The full variable domain, rest sourced from reference TRBV9 and TRBJ2-7, is DSGVTQTPKHLITATGQRVTLRCSPRSGDLSVYWYQQSLDQGLQFLIQYYNGEERAKGNILERFSAQQFPDLHSELNLSSLELGDSALYFCASSSRLAGGPYEQYFGPGTRLTVT.

The chain uses TRBV6-4 and TRBJ1-2; TRBD1 is a possible D gene (5 bases). The germline CDR1 and CDR2 sequences are MRHNA and SNTAGT. Deletions cut 9 bases from V and 2 bases from J, with 25 bases between. This CDR3 is built from 17 residues. Here the CDR3 DNA reads TGTGCCAGTCCGCGGGGCCATGGCCGGGGCGTCAACTATGGCTACACCTTC. This sequence encodes CASPRGHGRGVNYGYTF.